The source of this T cell receptor beta chain is a study of Graves' ophthalmopathy and Graves' hyperthyroidism. From RNA, the CDR3 regions of TCR beta chains were amplified and sequenced. Investigators did first-round RT-PCR with HTBI primers, then second-round multiplex PCR. TCRdb independently ran MiXCR on the multiplex PCR reads; one entry per CDR3 protein. The table has some 160,000 distinct CDR3 sequences, roughly two fifths seen once. Germline assignment: CDR1 MNHNS and CDR2 SASEGT. The length of the CDR3 is 15 residues. Trimming removed 10 bases from V and 2 bases from J; junction bases left unmatched: 10. This clonotype was observed a handful of times.

The genes are TRBV6-1 and TRBJ1-2; 10 bases match TRBD1. The receptor comes from a man aged 25 to 45 with Graves' ophthalmopathy. The sequenced sample was peripheral blood. CDR3 nucleotides: TGTGCCACACGGCCCGGGACAGGGGTCAACTATGGCTACACCTTC. Protein sequence: CATRPGTGVNYGYTF.